What follows describes a single TCR beta chain. Per the authors' pipeline: How many nucleated cells were present was estimated from reference gene primer amplification. TCRdb keeps only in-frame clones here, not all; method: immunoSEQ multiplex PCR. The D gene and trimming were derived from the DNA, and the V and J assignments and clone size from that table. The sample includes about 83,000 clones, more than 70% of them seen just once. This sample was included in a study of blood T cell repertoires in COVID-19. Across the whole study: Nucleic acid was either cDNA or gDNA, and it came from T cells, B-cell-depleted T cells, or PBMCs.

V gave up 5 bases and J gave up 3 bases; unmatched junction bases: 8. The germline CDR1 and CDR2 sequences are SGHNT and YENEEA. The CDR3 covers 18 residues. This TCR was recovered from a middle-aged man with active COVID-19. Sample: peripheral blood. The V call is TRBV11-3, the J call TRBJ2-1; 15 bases fit TRBD2. Written as DNA, the CDR3 is TGTGCCAGCAGCCTCACCGGGACTAGCGGGGGGCTCTACAATGAGCAGTTCTTC. Encoded protein: CASSLTGTSGGLYNEQFF.